The T cell receptor beta chain under discussion was sequenced for a study of response to subunit inactivated influenza vaccine. Germline V gene data show CDR1 as DFQATT and CDR2 as SNEGSKA (reference sequence). The CDR3 is made up of 16 amino acids. The ends were cut back, 0 bases at V and 4 bases at J, with 15 bases in the middle. Study results and caveats: Authors suggested that a seasonal influenza vaccination recruits few new T cells each time.

This clonotype was seen repeatedly, ten times or more. The target antigen is unknown. TCRdb re-analysed the RT-PCR reads in MiXCR, keeping a single row per CDR3 protein. The sample contains hundreds of thousands of distinct CDR3 sequences, about 18% of which appear only once. This receptor was obtained from a man in his forties or fifties who received an inactivated influenza vaccine. Here the sequenced sample was PBMCs from blood, taken 4 to 6 days after vaccination. The genes are TRBV20-1 and TRBJ2-2; D perhaps matches TRBD2 (6 bases). For the CDR3, the DNA is TGCAGTGCTAGAGAGTCCTGGCGGGGAGGCACCGGGGAGCTGTTTTTT. It is translated as CSARESWRGGTGELFF.